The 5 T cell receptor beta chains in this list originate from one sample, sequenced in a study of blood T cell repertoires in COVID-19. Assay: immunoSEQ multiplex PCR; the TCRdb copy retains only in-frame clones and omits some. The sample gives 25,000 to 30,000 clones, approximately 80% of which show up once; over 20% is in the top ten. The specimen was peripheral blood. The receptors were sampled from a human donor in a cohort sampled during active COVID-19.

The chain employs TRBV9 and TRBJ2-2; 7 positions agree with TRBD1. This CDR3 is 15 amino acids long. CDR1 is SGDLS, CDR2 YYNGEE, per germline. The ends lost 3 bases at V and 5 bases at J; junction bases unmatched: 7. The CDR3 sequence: CASSARQGYTGELFF. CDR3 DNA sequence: TGTGCCAGCAGCGCCCGACAGGGATATACCGGGGAGCTGTTTTTT. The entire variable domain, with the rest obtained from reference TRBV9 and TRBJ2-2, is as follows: DSGVTQTPKHLITATGQRVTLRCSPRSGDLSVYWYQQSLDQGLQFLIQYYNGEERAKGNILERFSAQQFPDLHSELNLSSLELGDSALYFCASSARQGYTGELFFGEGSRLTVL.

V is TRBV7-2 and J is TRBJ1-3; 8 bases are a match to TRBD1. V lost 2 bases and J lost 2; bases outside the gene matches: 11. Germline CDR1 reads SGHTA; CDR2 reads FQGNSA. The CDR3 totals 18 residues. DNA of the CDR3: TGTGCCAGCAGCTTAAGAGGTACCGCGACAGGGGCTGGAAACACCATATATTTT. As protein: CASSLRGTATGAGNTIYF.

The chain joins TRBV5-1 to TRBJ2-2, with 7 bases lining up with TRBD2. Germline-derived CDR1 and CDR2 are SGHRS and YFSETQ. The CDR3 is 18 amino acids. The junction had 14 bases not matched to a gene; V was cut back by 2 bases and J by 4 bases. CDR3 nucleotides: TGCGCCAGCAGCTTTGCCCTTGCCGGGGAGGGGTCCACCGGGGAGCTGTTTTTT. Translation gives CASSFALAGEGSTGELFF. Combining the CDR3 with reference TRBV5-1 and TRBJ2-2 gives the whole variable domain KAGVTQTPRYLIKTRGQQVTLSCSPISGHRSVSWYQQTPGQGLQFLFEYFSETQRNKGNFPGRFSGRQFSNSRSEMNVSTLELGDSALYLCASSFALAGEGSTGELFFGEGSRLTVL.

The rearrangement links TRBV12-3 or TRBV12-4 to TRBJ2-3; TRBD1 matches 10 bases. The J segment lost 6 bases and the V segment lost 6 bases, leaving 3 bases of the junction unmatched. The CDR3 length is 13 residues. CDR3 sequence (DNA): TGTGCCAGCAGCTCGGGACAGGGGGATACGCAGTATTTT. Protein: CASSSGQGDTQYF.

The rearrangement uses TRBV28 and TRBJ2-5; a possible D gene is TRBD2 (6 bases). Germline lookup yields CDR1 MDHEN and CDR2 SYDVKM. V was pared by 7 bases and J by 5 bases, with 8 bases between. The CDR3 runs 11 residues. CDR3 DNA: TGTGCCAGCACCCGGGAGGAGACCCAGTACTTC. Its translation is CASTREETQYF.